The clone carrying this T cell receptor beta chain was recorded at least ten times. Its antigen is not known. The source of the sample is a study of CD8+CD57+ T cells in acquired aplastic anemia. Study-wide context: DNA from sorted CD4+ and CD8+ cells averaged about 3.2 ug.

This CDR3 is built from 13 residues. CDR1 ENHRY and CDR2 SYGVKD come from the germline V gene. V gave up 4 bases and J gave up 6 bases, with 9 bases separating them. According to the study, genomic DNA was the template for TCR beta VDJ and CDR3 profiling. TCRdb re-called the reads with MiXCR, one entry per CDR3 protein. The repertoire includes 150,000 to 200,000 distinct CDR3 sequences, roughly half of them detected once, and about 1.7% sits in the top ten. Study-wide findings and caveats: Overlapping CD8+ CDR3 repertoires of patients and controls contained about 27 shared sequences. No significant difference in CD8+ Simpson's diversity was found between patients and controls.

All sequencing subjects had displayed CD8+CD57+ cell expansion on flow cytometry. The V gene is TRBV10-3, the J gene TRBJ2-2; D not certain. The sample taken for sequencing was sorted CD4+, CD8+, or CD8+CD57+ T cells (not recorded which) from PBMCs. The receptor was isolated from a human donor with aplastic anemia. The CDR3 coding sequence is TGTGCCATCAGTGGTACTCAACCCGGGGAGCTGTTTTTT. Translation: CAISGTQPGELFF.